A selection of T cell receptor beta chains follows, all from one sample in a study of monozygotic twins with inflammatory bowel disease. TCRdb processed the 5' RACE reads again and assigns one entry to each CDR3 protein, with no DNA. Recorded here are around 370,000 distinct CDR3 sequences; the top ten clones represent around 2.6%. Sequencing was carried out using blood. All receptors derive from a human donor with ulcerative colitis or Crohn's disease, or a healthy co-twin of an affected twin (not recorded which). Both conserved end residues are part of each CDR3.

TRBJ2-3,TRBV12-5,CASGSGLAGADTQYF
TRBJ2-5,TRBV7-7,CASSLSGGQKETQYF
TRBJ2-1,TRBV6-1,CASRPSPGGSYNEQFF
TRBJ1-1,TRBV4-1,CASSQDGNTEAFF
TRBJ1-2,TRBV12-3/TRBV12-4,CASSWDRVYGYTF
TRBJ2-1,TRBV7-3,CASSLRGTYNEQFF
TRBJ2-7,TRBV30,CAWRIISRVGNEQYF
TRBJ1-1,TRBV29-1,CSVEEGATEAFF
TRBJ1-4,TRBV20-1,CSARPPGGTGNEKLFF
TRBJ2-7,TRBV4-1,CASSQVYLAGVSYEQYF
TRBJ2-5,TRBV15,CATSREWTGPQETQYF
TRBJ1-1,TRBV6-5,CASSYNPGPNTEAFF
TRBJ2-7,TRBV5-1,CASSLEQGEYEQYF
TRBJ2-2,TRBV3-1,CASSQVPTSPGELFF
TRBJ1-2,TRBV12-3/TRBV12-4,CASSGQSLYGYTF
TRBJ2-5,TRBV7-3,CASSYLAGNQETQYF
TRBJ2-5,TRBV5-1,CASSFGLVKTQYF
TRBJ2-1,TRBV19,CASSSLAGGPGNEQFF
TRBJ1-1,TRBV7-9,CASSLAAGPIMNTEAFF
TRBJ2-7,TRBV3-1,CASSLGAITYEQYF
TRBJ2-1,TRBV6-2/TRBV6-3,CASSYVGLAHNEQFF
TRBJ1-1,TRBV7-9,CASGKSGGPTEAFF
TRBJ1-1,TRBV7-9,CASSPSSTGLRAFF
TRBJ2-3,TRBV14,CASSQGKADTQYF
TRBJ1-2,TRBV10-3,CAIRRDRSGGYTF
TRBJ1-5,TRBV20-1,CSARDLDRGPEQPQHF
TRBJ2-2,TRBV29-1,CSVTGTYTGELFF
TRBJ1-1,TRBV2,CASRLGTVQRRAFF
TRBJ1-5,TRBV5-1,CASSGGTGLDQPQHF
TRBJ1-2,TRBV10-3,CAINPDSSNYGYTF
TRBJ2-7,TRBV20-1,CSARGIAPPMDRETYEQYF
TRBJ1-1,TRBV11-2,CASSLDGPHMRAFF